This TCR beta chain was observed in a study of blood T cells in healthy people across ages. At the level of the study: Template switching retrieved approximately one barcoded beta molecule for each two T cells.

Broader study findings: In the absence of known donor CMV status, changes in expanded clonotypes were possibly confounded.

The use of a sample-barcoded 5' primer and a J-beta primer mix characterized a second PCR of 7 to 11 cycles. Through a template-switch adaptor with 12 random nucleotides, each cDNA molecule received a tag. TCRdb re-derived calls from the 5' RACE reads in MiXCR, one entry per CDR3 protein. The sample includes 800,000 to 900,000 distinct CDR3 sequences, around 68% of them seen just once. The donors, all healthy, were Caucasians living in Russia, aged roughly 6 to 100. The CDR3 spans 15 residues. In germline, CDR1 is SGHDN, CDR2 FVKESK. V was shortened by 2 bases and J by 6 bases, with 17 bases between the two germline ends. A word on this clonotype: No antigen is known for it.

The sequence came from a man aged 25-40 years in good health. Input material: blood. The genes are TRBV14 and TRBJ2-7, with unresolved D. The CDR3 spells CASSQQTPLLGEQYF. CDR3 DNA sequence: TGTGCCAGCAGCCAACAAACCCCGCTCCTGGGCGAGCAGTACTTC. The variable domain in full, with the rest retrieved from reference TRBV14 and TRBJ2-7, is EAGVTQFPSHSVIEKGQTVTLRCDPISGHDNLYWYRRVMGKEIKFLLHFVKESKQDESGMPNNRFLAERTGGTYSTLKVQPAELEDSGVYFCASSQQTPLLGEQYFGPGTRLTVT.